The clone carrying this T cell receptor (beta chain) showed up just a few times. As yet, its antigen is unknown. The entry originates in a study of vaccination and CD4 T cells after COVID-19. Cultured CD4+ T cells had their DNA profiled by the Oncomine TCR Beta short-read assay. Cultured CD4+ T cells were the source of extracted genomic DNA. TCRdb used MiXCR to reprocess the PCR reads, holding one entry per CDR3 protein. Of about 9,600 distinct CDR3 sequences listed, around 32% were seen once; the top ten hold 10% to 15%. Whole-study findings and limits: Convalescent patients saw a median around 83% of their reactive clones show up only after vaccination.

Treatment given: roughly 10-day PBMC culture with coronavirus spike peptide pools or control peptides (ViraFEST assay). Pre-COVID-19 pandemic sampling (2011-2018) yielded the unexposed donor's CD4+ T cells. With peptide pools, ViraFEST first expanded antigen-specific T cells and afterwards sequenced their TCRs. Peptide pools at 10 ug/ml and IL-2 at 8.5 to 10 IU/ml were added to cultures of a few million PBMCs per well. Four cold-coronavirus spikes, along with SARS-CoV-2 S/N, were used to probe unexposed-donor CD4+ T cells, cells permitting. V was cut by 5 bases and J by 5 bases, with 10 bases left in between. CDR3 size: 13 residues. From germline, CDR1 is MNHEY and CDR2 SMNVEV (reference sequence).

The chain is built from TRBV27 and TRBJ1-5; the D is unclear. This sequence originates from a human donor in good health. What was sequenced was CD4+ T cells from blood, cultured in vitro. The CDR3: CASSLIRDQPQHF. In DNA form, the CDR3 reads TGTGCCAGCAGTCTGATTAGGGATCAGCCCCAGCATTTT.